This entry lists 31 T cell receptor beta chains sequenced from one sample in a study of T cells in women clearing cervical HPV infection. The data were produced by immunoSEQ multiplex PCR, yet TCRdb's version contains in-frame clones alone and is incomplete. Its table lists tens of thousands of clones. The sequencing sample was made of blood buffy coat. These receptors were collected from a woman aged 18-69 years with a cervical HPV16 infection that either progressed to CIN3+ or cleared (not recorded which).

As concerns this clone: The read ends 3 residues before the CDR3 terminus; that terminus is restored from the germline J gene. The chain links TRBV2 to TRBJ1-2, with 7 positions matching TRBD1. Germline CDR1 and CDR2: SNHLY and FYNNEI. The CDR3 has 13 residues. The CDR3 spells CATRQGSGSDYTF. Partial CDR3 DNA: TGTGCCACCCGACAGGGTAGCGGAAGCGAC.

As for this clone: With the read ending 3 residues before the CDR3 end, the germline J gene is used to fill in that end. The V and J genes are TRBV7-8 and TRBJ2-2; D may be TRBD1 or TRBD2 (5 bases each). The germline V and J ends were trimmed by 4 bases and 6 bases, with 21 bases remaining between them. The CDR3 has 17 amino acids. CDR1 and CDR2 (germline): SGHVS, FQNEAQ. CDR3 DNA (partial): TGTGCCAGCAGCTCCCTCTTGAACCAACAGGAGGCCGGGGAG. Its protein is CASSSLLNQQEAGE. The complete CDR3 reads CASSSLLNQQEAGELFF. Combining the CDR3 with reference TRBV7-8 and TRBJ2-2 gives the whole variable domain GAGVSQSPRYKVAKRGQDVALRCDPISGHVSLFWYQQALGQGPEFLTYFQNEAQLDKSGLPSDRFFAERPEGSVSTLKIQRTQQEDSAVYLCASSSLLNQQEAGELFFGEGSRLTVL.

About this clone: The DNA ends 3 residues before the CDR3 does, and the rest of the CDR3 is filled in from the germline J gene. This sequence joins TRBV7-9 and TRBJ2-2; 7 nucleotides align to TRBD1. The CDR3 runs 14 residues. Germline V CDR1 and CDR2: SEHNR, FQNEAQ (reference sequence). CDR3 in amino acids: CASSFSGQDEKLFF. The CDR3 bases that were read are TGTGCCAGCAGCTTCTCCGGACAGGACGAAAAG. The full variable domain, with the rest looked up from reference TRBV7-9 and TRBJ2-2, is DTGVSQNPRHKITKRGQNVTFRCDPISEHNRLYWYRQTLGQGPEFLTYFQNEAQLEKSRLLSDRFSAERPKGSFSTLEIQRTEQGDSAMYLCASSFSGQDEKLFFGEGSRLTVL.

As for this clone: The observed sequence ends 3 residues before the CDR3 terminus, with the missing tail filled in from the germline J gene. The chain is built from TRBV7-6 and TRBJ1-1; 12 nucleotides agree with TRBD1. Trimming removed 5 bases from V and 4 bases from J; junction bases left unmatched: 11. Germline V gene data show CDR1 as SGHVS and CDR2 as FNYEAQ. The CDR3 loop spans 17 amino acids. Incomplete CDR3 DNA: TGTGCCAGCAGCGCCGGGACAGGGGGCTTAGGGGTCACTGAA. This gives the protein CASSAGTGGLGVTE. The full-length CDR3 reads as CASSAGTGGLGVTEAFF.

For this clone: The read falls 3 residues short of the CDR3 end, and the missing part is taken from the germline J gene. The chain recombines TRBV18 with TRBJ1-1; D gene unclear. The CDR3 has 13 amino acids. Deletions cut 6 bases from V and 6 bases from J, with 14 bases between. CDR1 is KGHSH, CDR2 LQKENI, per germline. The CDR3 sequence is CASSPMVDSEAFF. The part of the CDR3 DNA that was read is TGTGCCAGCTCGCCTATGGTCGACTCTGAA.

A word on this clone: The sequenced fragment ends 3 residues before the CDR3 boundary, so the rest is inferred from the germline J gene. The rearrangement links TRBV30 to TRBJ2-1, with D unresolved. V lost 0 bases, J lost 3 bases, and 18 bases lay in between. The CDR3 sequence is 17 residues long. Germline values: CDR1 GTSNPN, CDR2 SVGIG (reference sequence). The sequenced CDR3 bases are TGTGCCTGGAGTGTCTATAAAGTCGCCGCCATCTACAATGAG. Residues: CAWSVYKVAAIYNE. In full, the CDR3 is CAWSVYKVAAIYNEQFF.

Regarding this clone: Sequencing ends 3 residues short of the CDR3 end; the germline J gene provides the rest. The chain uses TRBV10-3 and TRBJ2-7, with TRBD2 identical over 14 bases. The CDR3 is made up of 17 amino acids. Germline V CDR1 and CDR2: ENHRY, SYGVKD. V shed 5 bases, J shed 5 bases, and the junction held 11 bases outside the gene matches. CDR3 protein: CAISLPGLAGAPHEQYF. The sequenced part of the CDR3 DNA is TGTGCCATCAGTCTCCCGGGACTAGCGGGAGCACCCCACGAG.

With regard to this clone: From the germline J gene comes the end of the CDR3, since the read stops 3 residues before it. The gene calls are TRBV20-1 and TRBJ2-7, with 12 bases identical to TRBD2. V shed 0 bases, J shed 4 bases, and the junction held 7 bases outside the gene matches. This CDR3 comprises 16 residues. In germline, CDR1 is DFQATT, CDR2 SNEGSKA (reference sequence). This CDR3 reads CSARDPRLAGVYEQYF. The covered CDR3 bases are TGCAGTGCTAGAGATCCCCGACTAGCGGGAGTTTACGAG.

Of note for this clone: The read ends 3 residues before the CDR3 terminus; that terminus is restored from the germline J gene. The genes are TRBV20-1 and TRBJ2-1; 12 nucleotides line up with TRBD2. The germline V gene has CDR1 DFQATT and CDR2 SNEGSKA (reference sequence). The CDR3 sequence is 14 residues long. V lost 6 bases to trimming and J lost 6 bases; unmatched junction nucleotides: 6. The sequenced CDR3 bases are TGCAGTGCCCACCGGACTAGCGGGGCCAATGAG. Translating it yields CSAHRTSGANE. In full, the CDR3 is CSAHRTSGANEQFF.

For this clone: One junction end disagrees with the germline gene, perhaps due to a read error. The CDR3 goes on 3 residues after the read ends, and that part is filled in from the germline J gene. V and J are TRBV10-3 and TRBJ1-1, with 9 bases matching TRBD1. Germline-derived CDR1 and CDR2 are ENHRY and SYGVKD. This CDR3 comprises 14 residues. CDR3 DNA, as far as it was read: TGTGCCATCGGTATTGGACAGGGGAACGCTGAA. Translation gives CAIGIGQGNAE. The complete CDR3 reads CAIGIGQGNAEAFF.

A word on this clone: The CDR3 end lies 3 residues beyond the end of the read and is filled in from the germline J gene. The chain couples TRBV5-1 to TRBJ2-5; D gene ambiguous. This CDR3 region has 12 residues. V lost 1 base to trimming and J lost 3 bases, with 4 bases between them. Germline V CDR1 and CDR2: SGHRS, YFSETQ. The CDR3 protein is CASSLLKETQYF. CDR3 DNA (partial): TGCGCCAGCAGCTTGCTAAAAGAGACC.

Regarding this clone: The same CDR3 can be traced to other DNA sequences in this sample. CDR3: CASSQGGYEQYF. The sequenced CDR3 bases are TGTGCCAGCAGCCAGGGTGGTTACGAG. The chain couples TRBV7-9 to TRBJ2-7; possible D gene TRBD1, 5 bases. The read is 3 residues too short to cover the CDR3 end, so that end is filled in from the germline J gene. The CDR3 is made up of 12 amino acids. V lost 5 bases and J lost 4, with 9 bases in between. CDR1 and CDR2 from the germline V gene are SEHNR and FQNEAQ (reference sequence). Using reference TRBV7-9 and TRBJ2-7 for the parts outside the CDR3, the full variable domain is DTGVSQNPRHKITKRGQNVTFRCDPISEHNRLYWYRQTLGQGPEFLTYFQNEAQLEKSRLLSDRFSAERPKGSFSTLEIQRTEQGDSAMYLCASSQGGYEQYFGPGTRLTVT.

For this clone: The CDR3 goes on 3 residues after the read ends, and that part is filled in from the germline J gene. The chain is built from TRBV2 and TRBJ1-3, with 8 bases lining up with TRBD1. CDR3 size: 13 residues. Germline CDR1 reads SNHLY; CDR2 reads FYNNEI. Germline trimming cut 9 bases from V and 2 bases from J; bases unmatched to any gene: 3. The CDR3 loop is CARTGGAGNTIYF. The sequenced CDR3 bases are TGTGCCAGAACAGGGGGGGCTGGAAACACC.

Details on this clone: The read falls 3 residues short of the CDR3 end, and the missing part is taken from the germline J gene. V gene TRBV2 combines with J gene TRBJ1-6, with 10 bases matching TRBD1. This CDR3 is 17 amino acids long. Per germline, CDR1 SNHLY and CDR2 FYNNEI. V trimming: 7 bases; J trimming: 8 bases; junction bases outside the gene matches: 14. Here the CDR3 reads CASTSGQGSTFHSPLHF. The CDR3 bases that were read are TGTGCCAGCACCTCGGGACAGGGGTCAACCTTCCATTCACCC.

As concerns this clone: The CDR3 is cut off 3 residues early in the read; its end comes from the germline J gene. V usage is TRBV5-1 and J usage is TRBJ2-2; either TRBD1 or TRBD2 may supply D (5 bases each). The CDR3 runs to 17 residues. The germline V gene has CDR1 SGHRS and CDR2 YFSETQ. The covered CDR3 bases are TGCGCCAGCTACGGGATAGGGGAGTTGGATGGGGCCAACGTG. This codes for CASYGIGELDGANV. The complete CDR3 reads CASYGIGELDGANVLFF.

The CDR3 sequence: CASGEGQGFTDTQYF. The sequenced CDR3 bases are TGTGCCAGCGGAGAGGGACAGGGGTTCACAGATACG. The V gene is TRBV12-3 or TRBV12-4, the J gene TRBJ2-3; 10 bases line up with TRBD1. The CDR3 goes on 3 residues after the read ends, and that part is filled in from the germline J gene. V lost 8 bases, J lost 2 bases, and 7 bases stayed unmatched. The CDR3 has 15 amino acids.

On this clone itself: The sequence runs out 3 residues before the end of the CDR3; the remainder is reconstructed from the germline J gene. The V gene is TRBV2, the J gene TRBJ2-7; TRBD1 agrees at 7 bases. This CDR3 comprises 15 residues. With 6 bases clipped from V and 2 bases from J, the junction kept 10 bases outside the gene matches. CDR1 is SNHLY, CDR2 FYNNEI, per germline. The CDR3 here is CASSGTTGPTYEQYF. CDR3 bases read: TGTGCCAGCAGCGGAACGACAGGGCCCACCTACGAG.

As for this clone: The read halts 3 residues ahead of the CDR3 end, with the missing end drawn from the germline J gene. The chain is built from TRBV5-4 and TRBJ2-1, with 10 bases matching TRBD2. CDR1 and CDR2 (germline): SGHNT, YYREEE (reference sequence). The CDR3 spans 16 residues. V shed 0 bases, J shed 9 bases, and the junction held 9 bases outside the gene matches. The CDR3 sequence is CASSLGGLAGAGEQFF. The DNA read from the CDR3 is TGTGCCAGCAGCTTGGGCGGGCTAGCGGGGGCGGGTGAG.

As concerns this clone: Read data end 3 residues before the CDR3 end; the end is taken from the germline J gene. The chain joins TRBV7-9 to TRBJ2-7; 9 nucleotides match TRBD1. In germline, CDR1 is SEHNR, CDR2 FQNEAQ (reference sequence). This CDR3 spans 15 amino acids. Losses at the gene ends were 5 bases for V and 0 bases for J; bases not matched to a gene: 5. CDR3: CASSRTGEISYEQYF. Partial CDR3 DNA: TGTGCCAGCAGCCGGACAGGGGAAATCTCCTACGAG.

Remarks on this clone: Coverage ceases 3 residues before the CDR3 finishes, and the germline J gene fills in the end. The rearrangement joins TRBV5-1 to TRBJ2-3; D is perhaps TRBD1 (6 bases). The germline gives CDR1 SGHRS, CDR2 YFSETQ. V lost 3 bases, J lost 6 bases, and 23 bases lay in between. CDR3 length equals 17 residues. The CDR3 sequence: CASSSNPGTTEADTQYF. CDR3 DNA, as far as it was read: TGCGCCAGCAGCTCCAATCCCGGGACAACGGAAGCGGATACG.

CDR3 sequence reads: CASGTGGFTEAFF. CDR3 DNA (partial): TGTGCCAGTGGGACAGGGGGCTTCACTGAA. This rearrangement joins TRBV11-3 to TRBJ1-1; 12 nucleotides match TRBD1. Coverage ceases 3 residues before the CDR3 finishes, and the germline J gene fills in the end. CDR1 is SGHNT and CDR2 is YENEEA in the germline V gene. V lost 9 bases, J lost 4 bases, and 3 bases stayed unmatched. The CDR3 is 13 residues long. Drawing the rest from reference TRBV11-3 and TRBJ1-1, the complete variable domain is EAGVVQSPRYKIIEKKQPVAFWCNPISGHNTLYWYLQNLGQGPELLIRYENEEAVDDSQLPKDRFSAERLKGVDSTLKIQPAELGDSAVYLCASGTGGFTEAFFGQGTRLTVV.

With respect to this clone: The read ends 3 residues early relative to the CDR3; the germline J gene fills the gap. J is TRBJ2-3 and V is TRBV6-1, with D possibly TRBD2 on 6 matching bases. The CDR3 sequence is 14 residues long. The germline gives CDR1 MNHNS, CDR2 SASEGT. The sequenced part of the CDR3 DNA is TGTGCCAGCAGTGTGGGCGGGATCAATCAGCCG. It codes for CASSVGGINQP. The whole CDR3 sequence reads CASSVGGINQPQYF.

On this clone itself: The CDR3 end falls 3 residues outside the read, so it is completed with the germline J gene. The rearrangement links TRBV30 to TRBJ2-7, with 7 bases aligning to TRBD1. This CDR3 contains 14 residues. The trim removed 1 base at V and 4 bases at J, leaving 7 bases unmatched. Germline CDR1 is GTSNPN and CDR2 is SVGIG (reference sequence). CDR3 bases read: TGTGCCTGGAGTGGAGGGACAGATGTATACGAG. It yields the protein CAWSGGTDVYE. The CDR3 reads in full as CAWSGGTDVYEQYF. Filled out from reference TRBV30 and TRBJ2-7, the complete variable domain reads SQTIHQWPATLVQPVGSPLSLECTVEGTSNPNLYWYRQAAGRGLQLLFYSVGIGQISSEVPQNLSASRPQDRQFILSSKKLLLSDSGFYLCAWSGGTDVYEQYFGPGTRLTVT.

To note about this clone: The read finishes 3 residues shy of the CDR3 end, and the germline J gene is used to complete it. V gene TRBV4-1 combines with J gene TRBJ2-7; tentatively, D is TRBD1 (6 bases). V was cut by 1 base and J by 2 bases, with 9 bases left in between. Looked up from germline, CDR1 is MGHRA and CDR2 is YSYEKL. CDR3 length: 14 amino acids. Partial CDR3 DNA: TGCGCCAGCAGCCAAGTGGGACAAGCCTACGAG. Residues: CASSQVGQAYE. The whole CDR3 protein is CASSQVGQAYEQYF.

Notes on this clone: Read data end 3 residues before the CDR3 end; the end is taken from the germline J gene. The V call is TRBV30, the J call TRBJ2-7; 9 bases agree with TRBD2. V was pared by 2 bases and J by 2 bases, with 7 bases of the junction left unmatched. The CDR3 consists of 15 residues. CDR1 and CDR2 from the germline V gene are GTSNPN and SVGIG (reference sequence). The CDR3 sequence: CAWSRSGGTTYEQYF. The DNA read from the CDR3 is TGTGCCTGGAGTAGGAGCGGGGGGACGACCTACGAG. Full variable domain (missing parts from reference TRBV30 and TRBJ2-7): SQTIHQWPATLVQPVGSPLSLECTVEGTSNPNLYWYRQAAGRGLQLLFYSVGIGQISSEVPQNLSASRPQDRQFILSSKKLLLSDSGFYLCAWSRSGGTTYEQYFGPGTRLTVT.

Comment on this clone: The read ends 3 residues early relative to the CDR3; the germline J gene fills the gap. The chain is built from TRBV5-6 and TRBJ1-5, with D possibly matching TRBD1 (5 bases). The CDR3 has 15 residues. Germline V gene sequence: CDR1 SGHDT, CDR2 YYEEEE. Trimming pared 4 bases from V and 2 bases from J, leaving 13 bases between. Incomplete CDR3 DNA: TGTGCCAGCAGCGGGTGGGGGGGAGGCAATCAGCCC. Protein sequence: CASSGWGGGNQP. The whole CDR3 region reads CASSGWGGGNQPQHF.

Worth noting for this clone: The read terminates 3 residues before the CDR3 end, so the remaining end is supplied by the germline J gene. The gene calls are TRBV10-3 and TRBJ2-5, with 7 bases lining up with TRBD1. The CDR3 extends over 15 amino acids. Germline CDR1 and CDR2: ENHRY and SYGVKD. J gave up 3 bases and V 5 bases, and 9 bases lay outside the gene matches. Partial CDR3 DNA: TGTGCCATCAGTTTAGGACAGGAGACGAAAGAGACC. As protein: CAISLGQETKET. The entire CDR3 protein reads CAISLGQETKETQYF.

Partial CDR3 DNA: TGTGCCAGCAGCTTAGCGGGACAGAGGAACACTGAA. It specifies CASSLAGQRNTE. In full, the CDR3 is CASSLAGQRNTEAFF. This sequence joins TRBV7-2 and TRBJ1-1; 7 nucleotides align to TRBD1. The read ends 3 residues before the CDR3 terminus; that terminus is restored from the germline J gene. There are 15 residues in the CDR3. CDR1 is SGHTA and CDR2 is FQGNSA in the germline V gene. J was trimmed by 1 base and V by 0 bases; bases with no gene match: 2.

Comment on this clone: The read comes to an end 3 residues before the CDR3 does, leaving the germline J gene to fill in the end. The rearrangement joins TRBV7-3 to TRBJ1-6; the D gene is possibly TRBD1 (5 bases). Germline V CDR1 and CDR2: SGHTA, FQGTGA. The CDR3 has 14 amino acids. Trimming took off 5 bases at V and 9 bases at J, with 14 bases between the two ends. The CDR3 sequence is CASSPSGGSSPLHF. Incomplete CDR3 DNA: TGTGCCAGCAGCCCAAGTGGGGGGAGTTCACCC.

For this clone: The read terminates 3 residues before the CDR3 end, so the remaining end is supplied by the germline J gene. The chain is built from TRBV19 and TRBJ1-5; a possible D gene is TRBD1 (5 bases). V shed 5 bases and J shed 7 bases, with 12 bases lying between them. Per the germline V gene, CDR1 is LNHDA and CDR2 is SQIVND (reference sequence). The CDR3 has 13 residues. This chain's CDR3 is CASSAPGKQPQHF. The CDR3 bases that were read are TGTGCCAGTAGTGCCCCAGGGAAACAGCCC.

Notes on this clone: The observed sequence ends 3 residues before the CDR3 terminus, with the missing tail filled in from the germline J gene. This sequence joins TRBV7-2 and TRBJ2-7, with D perhaps TRBD1 (6 bases). The length of the CDR3 is 13 residues. V was clipped by 5 bases and J by 3 bases, with 11 bases between them. The germline V gene has CDR1 SGHTA and CDR2 FQGNSA. CDR3 residues: CASSLGQLYEQYF. The sequenced part of the CDR3 DNA is TGTGCCAGCAGCCTCGGACAGCTCTACGAG.